The present TCR beta chain was sequenced within a study of OX40 agonist ivuxolimab in advanced cancers. In the study overall: Partial responses were recorded for three patients, including one with hepatocellular carcinoma and two with cutaneous melanoma.

This CDR3 contains 15 residues. The germline gives CDR1 SGHRS, CDR2 YFSETQ. V lost 4 bases, J lost 2 bases, and 16 bases lay in between. The method was immunoSEQ multiplex PCR; TCRdb's version includes in-frame clones alone and lacks a portion of them. Among 70,000 to 85,000 clones listed, around 87% were seen once. About this clone itself: Its antigen is not known.

Findings and limits, study-wide: On average, CD8+ T cells showed a greater number of expanded clones than CD4+. Clonal expansion was seen in CD4+ and CD8+ blood T cells by week 6 at 0.1 to 3.0 mg/kg.

Specimen: CD4+ or CD8+ T cells sorted from blood, collected in a trial of the OX40 agonist ivuxolimab. The clonotype comes from an adult with an advanced solid tumor such as melanoma, head and neck, liver or kidney cancer. This chain uses TRBV5-1 with TRBJ2-7; D is possibly TRBD2 (6 bases). The CDR3 DNA reads as TGCGCCAGCAGCCGGGAGCCCGCTATGGCCTACGAGCAGTACTTC. It translates to CASSREPAMAYEQYF.